One T cell receptor beta chain is described in this entry. Authors' data handling: Estimates of nucleated cell counts were drawn from the amplification of reference gene primers. Sequencing used immunoSEQ multiplex PCR; TCRdb keeps in-frame clones, though not all of them. The V and J calls and the clone size are those of that table, but D and trimming were determined from the DNA. The data contain 200,000 to 300,000 clones, 86% of them seen just once; the ten biggest clones take up 5% to 6%. Recruited during active infection, patients (from Seattle) were subsequently followed longitudinally. This sample was taken from a study of blood T cell repertoires in COVID-19. The V gene's germline CDR1 is MDHEN and CDR2 SYDVKM. The CDR3 extends over 15 amino acids. V lost 5 bases to trimming and J lost 10 bases; unmatched junction nucleotides: 10.

This clonotype was obtained from a woman of 80 years or more with COVID-19, enrolled during active disease. Material: peripheral blood. The chain links TRBV28 to TRBJ2-1, with 11 nucleotides matching TRBD2. CDR3 loop: CASSVVAGGLREQFF. In DNA form, the CDR3 reads TGTGCCAGCAGTGTGGTAGCGGGGGGGCTGAGGGAGCAGTTCTTC.